This T cell receptor (beta chain) was sequenced in a study of T cell responses to AZD1222 COVID-19 vaccine. With regard to this clone: The antigen is not known.

Some clones are missing from TCRdb's copy, which holds only in-frame ones; the method was immunoSEQ multiplex PCR. Of 200,000 or so clones in the sample, more than 75% were seen once. Study-wide results and caveats: White British donors predominated, females outnumbered males, and clonal diversity was possibly underestimated. Spike was spanned by vaccine-associated CD4 TCRs, with dominance at 160-218 and 743-854.

Germline V lookup: CDR1 WSHSY, CDR2 SAAADI. The CDR3 length is 14 residues. Trimming stripped 6 bases from V and 8 bases from J, with 17 bases between. Sequenced here: peripheral blood, sampled on day 0 of MenACWY control vaccination. The chain employs TRBV10-2 and TRBJ2-1; a weak D match, TRBD1 (6 bases). The TCR originated in an adult in good health. For the CDR3, the DNA is TGCGCCAGCAGGAACGTCGGGACACCGGATGAGCAGTTCTTC. Translated, it gives CASRNVGTPDEQFF.